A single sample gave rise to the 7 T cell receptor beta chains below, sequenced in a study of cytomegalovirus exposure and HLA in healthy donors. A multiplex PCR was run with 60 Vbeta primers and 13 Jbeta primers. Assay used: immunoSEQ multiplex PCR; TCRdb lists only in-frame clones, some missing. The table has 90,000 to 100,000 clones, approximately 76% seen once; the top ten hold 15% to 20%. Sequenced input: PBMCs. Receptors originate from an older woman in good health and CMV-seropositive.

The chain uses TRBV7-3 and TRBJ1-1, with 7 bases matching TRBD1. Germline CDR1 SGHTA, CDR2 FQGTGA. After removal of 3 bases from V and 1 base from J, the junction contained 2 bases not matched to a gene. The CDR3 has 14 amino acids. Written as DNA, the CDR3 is TGTGCCAGCAGCTTGACAGGGACGAACACTGAAGCTTTCTTT. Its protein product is CASSLTGTNTEAFF.

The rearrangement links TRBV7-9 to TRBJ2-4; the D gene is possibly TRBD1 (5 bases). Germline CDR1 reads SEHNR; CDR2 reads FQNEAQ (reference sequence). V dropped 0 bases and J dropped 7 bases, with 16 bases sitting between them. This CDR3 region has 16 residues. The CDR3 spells CASSLAGAGSMNIQYF. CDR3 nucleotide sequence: TGTGCCAGCAGCTTAGCTGGGGCCGGCTCCATGAACATTCAGTACTTC. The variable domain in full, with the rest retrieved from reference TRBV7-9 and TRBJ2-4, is DTGVSQNPRHKITKRGQNVTFRCDPISEHNRLYWYRQTLGQGPEFLTYFQNEAQLEKSRLLSDRFSAERPKGSFSTLEIQRTEQGDSAMYLCASSLAGAGSMNIQYFGAGTRLSVL.

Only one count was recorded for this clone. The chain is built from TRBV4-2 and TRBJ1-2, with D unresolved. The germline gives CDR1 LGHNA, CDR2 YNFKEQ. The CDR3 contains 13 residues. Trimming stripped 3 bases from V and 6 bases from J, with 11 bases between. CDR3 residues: CASSHERGDGYTF. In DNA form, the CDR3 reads TGTGCCAGCAGCCATGAACGGGGAGATGGCTACACCTTC.

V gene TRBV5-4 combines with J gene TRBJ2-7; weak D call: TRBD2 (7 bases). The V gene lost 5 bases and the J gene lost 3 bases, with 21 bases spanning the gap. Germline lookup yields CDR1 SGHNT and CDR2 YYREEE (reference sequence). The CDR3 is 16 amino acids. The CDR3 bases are TGTGCCAGCAGTGGGGGGGCGGGAGAGCGACTCTACGAGCAGTACTTC. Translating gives CASSGGAGERLYEQYF.

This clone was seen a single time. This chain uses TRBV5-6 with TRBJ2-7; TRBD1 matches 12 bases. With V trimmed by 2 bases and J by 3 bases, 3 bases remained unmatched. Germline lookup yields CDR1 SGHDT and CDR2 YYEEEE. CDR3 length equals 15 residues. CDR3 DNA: TGTGCCAGCAGCTTTGGGACAGGGGGCCTCTACGAGCAGTACTTC. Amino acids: CASSFGTGGLYEQYF.

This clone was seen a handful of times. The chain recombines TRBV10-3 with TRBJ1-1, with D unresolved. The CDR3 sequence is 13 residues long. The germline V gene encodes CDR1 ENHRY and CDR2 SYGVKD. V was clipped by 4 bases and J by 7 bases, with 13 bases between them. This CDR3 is CAISADEESEAFF. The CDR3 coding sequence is TGTGCCATCAGTGCGGATGAGGAGAGTGAAGCTTTCTTT.

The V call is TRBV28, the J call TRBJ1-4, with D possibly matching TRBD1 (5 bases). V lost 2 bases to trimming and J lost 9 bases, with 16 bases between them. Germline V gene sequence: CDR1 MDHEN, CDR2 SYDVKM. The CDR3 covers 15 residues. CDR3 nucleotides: TGTGCCAGCAGTTTAGGTGCGCAGGGTGGGAAAAAACTGTTTTTT. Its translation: CASSLGAQGGKKLFF.